This T cell receptor beta chain was documented in a study of tumor-infiltrating lymphocytes in primary liver carcinoma. It was from about 21-30 mg of unsorted bulk tissue that RNA and DNA were co-extracted. Synthesis of TCR beta cDNA was carried out from approximately 470 ng total RNA with a constant-region primer. The TCR beta library was amplified through three nested multiplex PCR rounds in a modified ARM-PCR procedure. A C-beta reverse primer was combined with TRBV1-TRBV30 forward primers in the first two PCR rounds, and each round had around 11 cycles. A single record per CDR3 protein comes from TCRdb applying MiXCR to the multiplex PCR reads. The data show approximately 190,000 distinct CDR3 sequences, around four fifths seen once. The CDR3 is 12 amino acids. Trimming took off 6 bases at V and 11 bases at J, with 16 bases between the two ends. The germline V gene has CDR1 SGHAT and CDR2 FQNNGV.

The sample was tumor tissue from primary liver carcinoma. The source of this sequence is a man in his forties or fifties with primary liver carcinoma and hepatitis B virus infection. The V call is TRBV11-2, the J call TRBJ2-5; maybe TRBD2 (6 bases). The CDR3 loop reads CASRPGSYGQYF. Written as DNA, the CDR3 is TGTGCCAGCAGACCCGGGAGCTACGGGCAGTACTTC.